These 17 T cell receptor beta chains share one sample of origin, sequenced in a study of blood T cell repertoires in COVID-19. The protocol was immunoSEQ multiplex PCR, while the TCRdb copy is restricted to in-frame clones and leaves out a portion. The sample lists some 38,000 clones, just over 90% occurring once. The sample was peripheral blood. Receptors originate from a man aged 45-65 years with active COVID-19.

This rearrangement joins TRBV7-8 to TRBJ2-5; the match to TRBD2 covers 10 bases. J gave up 4 bases and V 7 bases, and 9 bases lay outside the gene matches. The CDR3 covers 15 residues. CDR1 is SGHVS and CDR2 is FQNEAQ in the germline V gene. For the CDR3, the DNA is TGTGCCAGCACCGCCAATCTAGCGGGGGTAGAGACCCAGTACTTC. It is translated as CASTANLAGVETQYF.

The V gene is TRBV6-6, the J gene TRBJ2-7; no clear D gene. The CDR3 spans 14 residues. Germline CDR1 MNHNY, CDR2 SVGAGI (reference sequence). V was clipped by 2 bases and J by 1 base, with 9 bases between them. The chain's CDR3 is CASSYASESYEQYF. Written as DNA, the CDR3 is TGTGCCAGCAGTTACGCGTCTGAGTCCTACGAGCAGTACTTC.

This clone has only a few counts. The chain employs TRBV29-1 and TRBJ1-5; no clear D. The CDR3 contains 13 residues. V was trimmed by 4 bases and J by 2 bases, leaving 9 bases between them. Germline V gives CDR1 SQVTM, CDR2 ANQGSEA. The DNA for the CDR3 is TGCAGCGTTGTTTCAGGCGGCAATCAGCCCCAGCATTTT. It codes for CSVVSGGNQPQHF. The full variable domain, its missing parts supplied by reference TRBV29-1 and TRBJ1-5, is SAVISQKPSRDICQRGTSLTIQCQVDSQVTMMFWYRQQPGQSLTLIATANQGSEATYESGFVIDKFPISRPNLTFSTLTVSNMSPEDSSIYLCSVVSGGNQPQHFGDGTRLSIL.

The chain carries TRBV7-8 and TRBJ1-2, with 7 bases fitting TRBD1. The CDR3 is 14 residues long. V was clipped by 0 bases and J by 2 bases; unmatched bases: 0. The germline gives CDR1 SGHVS, CDR2 FQNEAQ. DNA for the CDR3: TGTGCCAGCAGCTTAGCGACAGGGAACTATGGCTACACCTTC. This gives the protein CASSLATGNYGYTF.

The V call is TRBV10-3, the J call TRBJ1-6; 7 nucleotides match TRBD1. The V gene's germline CDR1 is ENHRY and CDR2 SYGVKD. The ends lost 4 bases at V and 9 bases at J; junction bases unmatched: 6. The CDR3 covers 14 residues. As DNA, the CDR3 is TGTGCCATCAGTGTATCAGGGGGGAGTTCACCCCTCCACTTT. This gives the protein CAISVSGGSSPLHF.

The J gene is TRBJ2-7, the V gene TRBV6-5, with D tentatively TRBD2 (6 bases). Trimming took 5 bases from V and 4 from J, leaving 12 bases between them. CDR1 and CDR2 from the germline V gene are MNHEY and SVGAGI. The CDR3 runs 13 residues. The CDR3 coding sequence is TGTGCCAGCAGTCGAAAGACTAGTTACGAGCAGTACTTC. Translation: CASSRKTSYEQYF.

The J gene is TRBJ1-1, the V gene TRBV29-1; no clear D. The ends were cut back, 5 bases at V and 1 base at J, with 17 bases in the middle. Per the germline V gene, CDR1 is SQVTM and CDR2 is ANQGSEA. The length of the CDR3 is 15 residues. This CDR3 is CSVRSRGPSNTEAFF. The CDR3 DNA follows: TGCAGCGTTAGAAGTAGAGGTCCCTCGAACACTGAAGCTTTCTTT. The full variable domain, completed using reference TRBV29-1 and TRBJ1-1, is SAVISQKPSRDICQRGTSLTIQCQVDSQVTMMFWYRQQPGQSLTLIATANQGSEATYESGFVIDKFPISRPNLTFSTLTVSNMSPEDSSIYLCSVRSRGPSNTEAFFGQGTRLTVV.

The gene calls are TRBV25-1 and TRBJ1-1, with a weak D call TRBD1 (5 bases). Trimming removed 1 base at V and 4 bases at J, with 13 bases between. There are 15 residues in the CDR3. The V gene's germline CDR1 is MGHDK and CDR2 SYGVNS. CDR3 sequence: CASSEWGVMGTEAFF. CDR3 sequence (DNA): TGTGCCAGCAGTGAATGGGGGGTAATGGGCACTGAAGCTTTCTTT.

Worth noting for this clone: The same CDR3 can be traced to other DNA sequences in this sample. The chain has TRBV7-2 and TRBJ1-2; TRBD1 aligns across 8 bases. From germline, CDR1 is SGHTA and CDR2 FQGNSA. After removal of 5 bases from V and 6 bases from J, the junction contained 5 bases not matched to a gene. The CDR3 loop spans 13 amino acids. Written as DNA, the CDR3 is TGTGCCAGCAGCCTTGACAGGGGAGATGGCTACACCTTC. Protein: CASSLDRGDGYTF.

This chain links TRBV25-1 with TRBJ1-2; no clear D gene. The CDR3 has 11 residues. With 5 bases removed from V and 5 bases from J, the gap between germline ends came to 6 bases. Germline V gives CDR1 MGHDK, CDR2 SYGVNS. The CDR3 loop is CASSSGYGYTF. CDR3 in DNA: TGTGCCAGCAGTTCCGGGTATGGCTACACCTTC.

CDR3 residues: CASSPLAGLREQYF. CDR3 nucleotide sequence: TGTGCCAGCAGCCCACTAGCGGGGCTTCGAGAGCAGTACTTC. The V call is TRBV7-9, the J call TRBJ2-7; 10 positions match TRBD2. From germline, CDR1 is SEHNR and CDR2 FQNEAQ (reference sequence). This CDR3 spans 14 amino acids. J lost 7 bases, V lost 5 bases, and 8 bases had no gene match.

The count of this clone is one. The chain links TRBV10-3 to TRBJ2-3; D unresolved. The CDR3 contains 13 residues. Germline CDR1 ENHRY, CDR2 SYGVKD. Trimming shortened V by 6 bases and J by 2 bases, and 9 bases separated the two germline ends. CDR3 DNA sequence: TGTGCCATCAGCGCCGACTCCACAGATACGCAGTATTTT. It specifies CAISADSTDTQYF.

The count of this clone is one. The chain carries TRBV6-5 and TRBJ1-3; TRBD1 agrees at 9 bases. Germline assignment: CDR1 MNHEY and CDR2 SVGAGI. J was trimmed by 7 bases and V by 6 bases; bases with no gene match: 10. This CDR3 has 15 amino acids. CDR3 DNA sequence: TGTGCCAGCAGCCCCGAGACAGGGGGTAGTAACACCATATATTTT. This translates into CASSPETGGSNTIYF.

This sequence joins TRBV2 and TRBJ2-2; TRBD2 agrees at 10 bases. V lost 9 bases to trimming and J lost 2 bases; unmatched junction nucleotides: 9. CDR1 SNHLY and CDR2 FYNNEI come from the germline V gene. The length of the CDR3 is 16 residues. The CDR3 DNA follows: TGTGCCAGAGGGACCGGGACTAGCGCAAACACCGGGGAGCTGTTTTTT. It yields the protein CARGTGTSANTGELFF.

The J gene is TRBJ1-2, the V gene TRBV6-5; D gene ambiguous. Germline CDR1 is MNHEY and CDR2 is SVGAGI. The CDR3 runs 15 residues. V lost 0 bases to trimming and J lost 6 bases, with 14 bases between them. The CDR3 coding sequence is TGTGCCAGCAGTTACTCTGACATAGGCTCGGATGGCTACACCTTC. Translation: CASSYSDIGSDGYTF.

The V and J genes are TRBV5-1 and TRBJ2-2, with unresolved D. The CDR3 loop spans 15 amino acids. Looked up from germline, CDR1 is SGHRS and CDR2 is YFSETQ. V lost 4 bases and J lost 3, with 13 bases in between. CDR3 in amino acids: CASSLRQTDTGELFF. The CDR3 bases are TGCGCCAGCAGCCTTAGGCAAACAGACACCGGGGAGCTGTTTTTT.

J is TRBJ2-2 and V is TRBV6-2 or TRBV6-3; D gene uncertain. CDR3 size: 15 residues. Germline-derived CDR1 and CDR2 are MNHEY and SVGEGT. V gave up 2 bases and J gave up 1 base, with 8 bases separating them. This chain's CDR3 is CASSYEQMNTGELFF. The CDR3 bases are TGTGCCAGCAGTTACGAACAGATGAACACCGGGGAGCTGTTTTTT.